This TCR beta chain stems from a study of PD-1 blockade in classical Hodgkin lymphoma. Study findings and constraints: Patients who responded completely had about the same baseline diversity as newly diagnosed patients. Exclusion removed patients who began nivolumab under 1 year after ASCT. Significantly greater TCR diversity emerged by C4D1 in CD4+ cells but not CD8+ cells.

Time point reported: cycle 4 day 1 (C4D1), after five to seven weeks of nivolumab. With no exception, relapse followed autologous stem cell transplantation in all patients, and brentuximab vedotin exposure varied. This clone has a handful of counts. Its antigen remains unknown. Libraries were prepared by immunoSEQ multiplex PCR; TCRdb keeps only in-frame clonotypes and omits some of them. The sample lists more than 95,000 clones, around nine tenths occurring once. The length of the CDR3 is 13 residues. V dropped 6 bases and J dropped 2 bases, with 7 bases sitting between them. CDR1 and CDR2 (germline): WNHNN, SYGVQD (reference sequence).

The chain recombines TRBV10-1 with TRBJ2-2; D is unclear. Sequencing was performed on peripheral blood mononuclear cells (PBMCs), taken before the fourth cycle of nivolumab. The sequence was collected from a human donor with classical Hodgkin lymphoma. In nucleotides, the CDR3 is TGCGCCAGCAGATCGTATAACACCGGGGAGCTGTTTTTT. Its protein is CASRSYNTGELFF.